This TCR beta chain derives from a study of blood T cells in healthy people across ages. This clonotype was counted many times. The CDR3 covers 15 residues. With 8 bases clipped from V and 4 bases from J, the junction kept 9 bases outside the gene matches. Germline CDR1 reads MDHEN; CDR2 reads SYDVKM. Alongside a J-beta primer mix, a sample-barcoded 5' primer served in a second PCR lasting roughly 6 to 12 cycles. The yield of each sample was at least 2.5 million CDR3-containing paired-end reads. TCRdb used MiXCR to reprocess the 5' RACE reads, holding one entry per CDR3 protein. The repertoire holds more than 800,000 distinct CDR3 sequences, with more than 25% as singletons.

This chain links TRBV28 with TRBJ2-1, with TRBD1 identical over 9 bases. This TCR was recovered from a woman older than 75 in good health. The sequenced material came from blood. The CDR3 DNA reads as TGTGCCAGCTATTCCGGGACAGGGATTTACAATGAGCAGTTCTTC. Protein sequence: CASYSGTGIYNEQFF.